The clone carrying this T cell receptor (beta chain) was observed a handful of times. Its antigen is still unknown. Amounts of roughly 0.95-11 million cryopreserved PBMC were held in the samples before DNA extraction. The CDR3 runs 11 residues. CDR1 SQVTM and CDR2 ANQGSEA come from the germline V gene. V dropped 6 bases and J dropped 6 bases, with 12 bases sitting between them. Researchers report immunoSEQ v3.0 was run at survey level. Produced via immunoSEQ multiplex PCR; TCRdb's table is partial and in-frame only. Of about 27,000 clones listed, 70% to 85% are singletons. These data come from a study of long-term antiretroviral therapy in people with HIV. About the study: Collection of the earliest samples took place about a decade ahead of the 2015 immediate-ART recommendation. Notes on the study in general: Control repertoires displayed wider CDR3 length ranges than the HIV repertoires.

This specimen consisted of unsorted PBMCs, obtained 0.8 years before starting antiretroviral therapy. The rearrangement links TRBV29-1 to TRBJ2-7; D unclear. The receptor comes from a man younger than 35 with HIV. CDR3 in amino acids: CSVQNWGEQYF. The CDR3 nucleotides read TGCAGCGTCCAAAATTGGGGCGAGCAGTACTTC.